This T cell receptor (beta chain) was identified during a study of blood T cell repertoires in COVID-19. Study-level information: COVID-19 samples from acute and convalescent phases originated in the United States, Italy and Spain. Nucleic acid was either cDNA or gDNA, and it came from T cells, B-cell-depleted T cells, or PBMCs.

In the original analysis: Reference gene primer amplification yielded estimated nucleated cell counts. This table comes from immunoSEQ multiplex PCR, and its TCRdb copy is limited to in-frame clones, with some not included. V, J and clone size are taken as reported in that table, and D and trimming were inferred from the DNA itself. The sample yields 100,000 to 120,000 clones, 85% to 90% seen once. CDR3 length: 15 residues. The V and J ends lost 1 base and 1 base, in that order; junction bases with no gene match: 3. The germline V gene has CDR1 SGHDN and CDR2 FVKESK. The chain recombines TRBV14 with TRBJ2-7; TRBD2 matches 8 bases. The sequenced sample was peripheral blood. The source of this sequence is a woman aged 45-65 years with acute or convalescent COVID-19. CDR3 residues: CASSQAREASYEQYF. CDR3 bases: TGTGCCAGCAGCCAAGCGCGGGAGGCGTCCTACGAGCAGTACTTC.